This paragraph reports one T cell receptor beta chain. This entry belongs to a study of cytomegalovirus exposure and HLA in healthy donors. Study details: Earlier, fewer than 140 million unique TCR beta sequences were recovered from around 190 million T cells by an analysis.

The PCR made use of 60 Vbeta and 13 Jbeta primers. Clones were sequenced by immunoSEQ multiplex PCR, and TCRdb holds only the in-frame ones, with some missing. The sample has over 85,000 clones; around 76% are singletons. V shed 5 bases and J shed 4 bases, with 11 bases lying between them. CDR1 is PRHDT and CDR2 is FYEKMQ in the germline V gene (reference sequence). This CDR3 contains 13 residues. The chain has TRBV13 and TRBJ1-1; D may be TRBD1 (5 bases). The origin of this receptor is a young man in good health and CMV-seropositive. Sequenced input: PBMCs. The DNA of the CDR3 is TGTGCCAGCAGCCGCAGGGTAGGCACTGAAGCTTTCTTT. Amino acid sequence: CASSRRVGTEAFF. Full variable domain (rest looked up from reference TRBV13 and TRBJ1-1): AAGVIQSPRHLIKEKRETATLKCYPIPRHDTVYWYQQGPGQDPQFLISFYEKMQSDKGSIPDRFSAQQFSDYHSELNMSSLELGDSALYFCASSRRVGTEAFFGQGTRLTVV.